This TCR beta chain was captured by sequencing in a study of cytomegalovirus exposure and HLA in healthy donors. Regarding the study as a whole: An analysis that came later showed most CMV-associated TCR beta chains appearing HLA-restricted.

Comment on this clone: Antigen: not known.

It was with 60 Vbeta and 13 Jbeta primers that the PCR ran. Only in-frame clones appear in the TCRdb table, and some are missing; sequencing was by immunoSEQ multiplex PCR. The sample carries under 200,000 clones, roughly 80% recorded once. This receptor was taken from a woman aged 45-59 years in good health and CMV-seropositive. Input material: PBMCs.

The CDR3 region is CASSYGSPGDTQYF. DNA of the CDR3: TGTGCCAGCAGTTACGGGAGCCCTGGAGATACGCAGTATTTT. V is TRBV6-5 and J is TRBJ2-3; D is perhaps TRBD2 (5 bases). Germline CDR1 is MNHEY and CDR2 is SVGAGI. With 2 bases removed from V and 5 bases from J, the gap between germline ends came to 11 bases. This CDR3 comprises 14 residues.